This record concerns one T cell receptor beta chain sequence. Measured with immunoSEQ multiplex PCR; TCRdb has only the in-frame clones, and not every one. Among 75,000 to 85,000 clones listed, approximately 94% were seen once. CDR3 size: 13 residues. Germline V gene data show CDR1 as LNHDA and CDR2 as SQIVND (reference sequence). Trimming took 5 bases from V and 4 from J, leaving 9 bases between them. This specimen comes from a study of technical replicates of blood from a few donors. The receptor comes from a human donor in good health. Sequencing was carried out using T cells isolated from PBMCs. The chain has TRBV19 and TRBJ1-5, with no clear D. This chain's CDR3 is CASSPVGNQPQHF. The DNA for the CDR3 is TGTGCCAGTAGTCCGGTCGGTAATCAGCCCCAGCATTTT.